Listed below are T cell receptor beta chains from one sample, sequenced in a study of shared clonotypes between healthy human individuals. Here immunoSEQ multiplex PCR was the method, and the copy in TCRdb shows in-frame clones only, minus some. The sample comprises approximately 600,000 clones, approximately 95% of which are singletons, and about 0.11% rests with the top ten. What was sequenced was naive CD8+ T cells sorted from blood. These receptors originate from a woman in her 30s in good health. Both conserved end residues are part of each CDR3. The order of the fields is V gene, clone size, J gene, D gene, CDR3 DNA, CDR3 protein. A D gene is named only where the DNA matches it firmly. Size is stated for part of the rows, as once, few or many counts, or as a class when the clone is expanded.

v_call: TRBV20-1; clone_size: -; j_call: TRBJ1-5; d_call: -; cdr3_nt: TGCAGTGTCAGTCAGCCCCAGCATTTT; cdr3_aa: CSVSQPQHF
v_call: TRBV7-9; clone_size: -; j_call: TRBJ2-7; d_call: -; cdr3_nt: TGTGCCAGCAGCTTAGGGGGGGCACCCTCCTACGAGCAGTACTTC; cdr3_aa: CASSLGGAPSYEQYF
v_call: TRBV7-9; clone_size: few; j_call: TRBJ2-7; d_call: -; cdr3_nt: TGTGCCAGCCGGAACAGTGAAGCCTACGAGCAGTACTTC; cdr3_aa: CASRNSEAYEQYF
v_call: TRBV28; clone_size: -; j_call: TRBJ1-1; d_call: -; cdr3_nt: TGTGCCAGCAGTTTAAGGATGGAGAACACTGAAGCTTTCTTT; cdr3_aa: CASSLRMENTEAFF
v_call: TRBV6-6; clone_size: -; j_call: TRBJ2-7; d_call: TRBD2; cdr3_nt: TGTGCCAGCAGCCGATTAGCGGGACCAACCTACGAGCAGTACTTC; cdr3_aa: CASSRLAGPTYEQYF
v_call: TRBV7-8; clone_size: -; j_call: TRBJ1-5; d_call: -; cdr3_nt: TGTGCCAGCAGCTTTGGCAGACCCGATCAGCCCCAGCATTTT; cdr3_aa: CASSFGRPDQPQHF
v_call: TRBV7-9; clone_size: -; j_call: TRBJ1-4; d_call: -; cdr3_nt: TGTGCCAGCAGCTTCGCTGATGGGGAAGAAAAACTGTTTTTT; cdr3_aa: CASSFADGEEKLFF
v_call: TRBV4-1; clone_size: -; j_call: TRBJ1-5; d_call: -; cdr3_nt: TGCGCCAGCAGCCGCAGGGGAATTAGCAATCAGCCCCAGCATTTT; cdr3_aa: CASSRRGISNQPQHF
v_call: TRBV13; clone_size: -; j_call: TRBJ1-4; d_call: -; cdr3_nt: TGTGCCAGCAGCCAGGGATTTGCAACTAATGAAAAACTGTTTTTT; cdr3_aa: CASSQGFATNEKLFF
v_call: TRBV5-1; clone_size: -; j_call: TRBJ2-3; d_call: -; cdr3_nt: TGCGCCAGCAGCTTGGGGGGCCTTCGCACAGATACGCAGTATTTT; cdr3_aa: CASSLGGLRTDTQYF
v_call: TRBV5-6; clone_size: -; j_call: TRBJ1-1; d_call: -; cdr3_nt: TGTGCCAGCAGCGTAGCGGGCACTGAAGCTTTCTTT; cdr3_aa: CASSVAGTEAFF
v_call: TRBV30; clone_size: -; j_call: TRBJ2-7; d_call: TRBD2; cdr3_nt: TGTGCCTGGAGTGTAGCCGGGACTAGTATAACCTACGAGCAGTACTTC; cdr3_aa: CAWSVAGTSITYEQYF
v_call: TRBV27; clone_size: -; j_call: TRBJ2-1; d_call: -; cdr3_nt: TGTGCCAGCAGTTTAGCCAACAATGAGCAGTTCTTC; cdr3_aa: CASSLANNEQFF
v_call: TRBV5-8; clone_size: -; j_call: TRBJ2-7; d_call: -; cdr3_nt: TGTGCCAGCAGCTTGGACGTCGGGAGTAGCGCCTACGAGCAGTACTTC; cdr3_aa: CASSLDVGSSAYEQYF
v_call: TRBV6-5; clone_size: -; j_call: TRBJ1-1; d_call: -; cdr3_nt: TGTGCCAGCAGTTACGGTGAGGGAAAAACTGAAGCTTTCTTT; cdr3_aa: CASSYGEGKTEAFF
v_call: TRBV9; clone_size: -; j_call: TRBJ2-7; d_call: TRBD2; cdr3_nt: TGTGCCAGCAGCGCTGGCGGGAGTAGGTCCTACGAGCAGTACTTC; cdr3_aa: CASSAGGSRSYEQYF
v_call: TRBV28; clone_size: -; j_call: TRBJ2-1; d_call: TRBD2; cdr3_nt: TGTGCCAGCATCCCACTTGCCAAAGCGGGAGGGCCGAGGGAAAATGAGCAGTTCTTC; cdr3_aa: CASIPLAKAGGPRENEQFF
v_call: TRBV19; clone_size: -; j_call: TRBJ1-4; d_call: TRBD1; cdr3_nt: TGTGCCAGTAGTATACCGGGACAGGGATATGAAAAACTGTTTTTT; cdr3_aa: CASSIPGQGYEKLFF
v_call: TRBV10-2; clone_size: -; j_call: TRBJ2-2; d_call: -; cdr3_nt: TGCGCCAGCAGTCCCCCCCGAGCCGGGGAGCTGTTTTTT; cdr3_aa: CASSPPRAGELFF
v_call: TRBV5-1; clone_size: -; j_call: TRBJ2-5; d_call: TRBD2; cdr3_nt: TGCGCCAGCAGTTTACACCGGGAGGGCCTAGAGACCCAGTACTTC; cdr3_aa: CASSLHREGLETQYF
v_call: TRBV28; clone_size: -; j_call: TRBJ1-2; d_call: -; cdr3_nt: TGTGCCAGCAGTTTCGAGGGGATAGTTTACTATGGCTACACCTTC; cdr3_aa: CASSFEGIVYYGYTF
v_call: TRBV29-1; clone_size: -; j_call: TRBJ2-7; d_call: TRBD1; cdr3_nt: TGCAGCGTGACCGGGACAGGGGCCTCCTACGAGCAGTACTTC; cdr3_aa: CSVTGTGASYEQYF
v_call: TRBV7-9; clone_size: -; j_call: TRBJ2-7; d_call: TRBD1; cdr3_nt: TGTGCCAGCAGCCGCTCAACAGGGGGCCCTCCCACCTACGAGCAGTACTTC; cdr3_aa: CASSRSTGGPPTYEQYF
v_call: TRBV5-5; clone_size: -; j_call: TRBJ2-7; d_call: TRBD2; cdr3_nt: TGTGCCAGCAGCTTGTTCGGATCGCGGGAGGGTACCTACGAGCAGTACTTC; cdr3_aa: CASSLFGSREGTYEQYF
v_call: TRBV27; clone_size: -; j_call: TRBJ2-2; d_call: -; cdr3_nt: TGTGCCAGCAGTTTGGAGGGGTTCTGGGACACCGGGGAGCTGTTTTTT; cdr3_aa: CASSLEGFWDTGELFF
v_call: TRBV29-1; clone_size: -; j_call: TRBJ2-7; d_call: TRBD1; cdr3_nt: TGCAGCGTTCGGGACAGAACCTACGAGCAGTACTTC; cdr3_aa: CSVRDRTYEQYF
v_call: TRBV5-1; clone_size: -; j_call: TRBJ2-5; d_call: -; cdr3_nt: TGCGCCAGCAGCTTTAGGGCTAGGGGGGAGACCCAGTACTTC; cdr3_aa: CASSFRARGETQYF
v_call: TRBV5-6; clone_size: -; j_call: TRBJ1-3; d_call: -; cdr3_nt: TGTGCCAGCAGCTTGGGGGCCTTCTCTGGAAACACCATATATTTT; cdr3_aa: CASSLGAFSGNTIYF
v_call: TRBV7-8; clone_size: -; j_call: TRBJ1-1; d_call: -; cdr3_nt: TGTGCCAGCAGCTTAAGGCCTGTGAACACTGAAGCTTTCTTT; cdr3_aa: CASSLRPVNTEAFF
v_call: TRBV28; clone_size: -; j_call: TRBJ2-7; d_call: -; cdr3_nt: TGTGCCAGCACCTCACCCCCCCTAAGCTCCTACGAGCAGTACTTC; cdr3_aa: CASTSPPLSSYEQYF
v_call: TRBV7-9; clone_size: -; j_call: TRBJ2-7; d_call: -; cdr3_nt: TGTGCCAGCAGCTTGCAGTCGTCCTACGAGCAGTACTTC; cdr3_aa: CASSLQSSYEQYF
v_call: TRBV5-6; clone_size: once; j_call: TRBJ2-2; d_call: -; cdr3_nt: TGTGCCAGCACCCCGTGGGCGAACACCGGGGAGCTGTTTTTT; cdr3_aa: CASTPWANTGELFF
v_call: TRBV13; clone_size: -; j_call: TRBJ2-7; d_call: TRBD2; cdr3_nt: TGTGCCAGCAGCACTCGGACTAGCGGCCCTCTGGAGCAGTACTTC; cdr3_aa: CASSTRTSGPLEQYF
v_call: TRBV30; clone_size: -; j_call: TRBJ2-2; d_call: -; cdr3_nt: TGTGCCTGGACAGGGTCACGTAGACCCGGGGAGCTGTTTTTT; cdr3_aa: CAWTGSRRPGELFF
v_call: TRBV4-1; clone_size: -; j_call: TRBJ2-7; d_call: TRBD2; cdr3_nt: TGCGCCAGCAGCCACCAGACTAGCGGGCGACCCACGTCCTACGAGCAGTACTTC; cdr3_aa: CASSHQTSGRPTSYEQYF
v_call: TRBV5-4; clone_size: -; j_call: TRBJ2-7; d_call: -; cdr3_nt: TGTGCCAGCAGCTTGTCATCCAGCTACGAGCAGTACTTC; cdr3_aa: CASSLSSSYEQYF
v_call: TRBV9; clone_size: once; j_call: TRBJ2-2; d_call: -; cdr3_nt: TGTGCCAGCAGCGCGACCCAGACCGGGGAGCTGTTTTTT; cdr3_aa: CASSATQTGELFF
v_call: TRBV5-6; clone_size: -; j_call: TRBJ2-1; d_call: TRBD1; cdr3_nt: TGTGCCAGCAGCTTGACCGGACAGGGGATAAACAATGAGCAGTTCTTC; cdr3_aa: CASSLTGQGINNEQFF
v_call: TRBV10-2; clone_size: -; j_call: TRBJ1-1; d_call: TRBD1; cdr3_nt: TGCGCCAGCAGTGCGTCGGACAGGGATATTGGCACTGAAGCTTTCTTT; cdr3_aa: CASSASDRDIGTEAFF
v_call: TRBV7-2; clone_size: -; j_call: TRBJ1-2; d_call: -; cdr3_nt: TGTGCCAGCAGCCCCCGGGGGGGTTACACCTTC; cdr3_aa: CASSPRGGYTF
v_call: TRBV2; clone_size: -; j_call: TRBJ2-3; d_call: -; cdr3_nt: TGTGCCAGCAGTCCTACTAAAACGGACCGACGGACAGATACGCAGTATTTT; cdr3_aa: CASSPTKTDRRTDTQYF
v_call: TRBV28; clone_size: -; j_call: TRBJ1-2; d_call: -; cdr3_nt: TGTGCCAGCAGTTTTCAGGGGACGAACTATGGCTACACCTTC; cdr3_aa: CASSFQGTNYGYTF
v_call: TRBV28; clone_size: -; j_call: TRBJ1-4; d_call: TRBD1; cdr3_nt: TGTGCCAGCAGCTCAGGGACAGAAACTAATGAAAAACTGTTTTTT; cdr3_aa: CASSSGTETNEKLFF